A single sample is the source of the 10 T cell receptor beta chains below, sequenced in a study of blood T cell repertoires in COVID-19. Some clones are missing from TCRdb's copy, which holds only in-frame ones; the method was immunoSEQ multiplex PCR. The sample holds 200,000 to 250,000 clones, just over 85% seen once. Sequencing was carried out using PBMCs or T cells enriched from blood (not recorded which). The receptors shown here come from a man aged 35 to 55 who had recovered from COVID-19.

The rearrangement links TRBV5-8 to TRBJ2-5, with 11 positions matching TRBD2. The CDR3 has 16 residues. V dropped 4 bases and J dropped 5; count of bases not matched to a gene: 10. Germline lookup yields CDR1 SGHTS and CDR2 YDEGEE. The CDR3 DNA sequence: TGTGCCAGCAGCCCCTGGACTAGCGGGCAGGGCGAGACCCAGTACTTC. Protein product: CASSPWTSGQGETQYF.

This sequence joins TRBV5-1 and TRBJ1-1, with a tentative D call TRBD1 (6 bases). Trimming stripped 4 bases from V and 7 bases from J, with 11 bases between. Germline V gene lookup returns CDR1 SGHRS and CDR2 YFSETQ. This CDR3 has 12 residues. The CDR3 protein is CASSDGRGEAFF. For the CDR3, the DNA is TGCGCCAGCAGCGACGGCAGGGGTGAAGCTTTCTTT.

This rearrangement joins TRBV30 to TRBJ1-2; the D is unclear. In germline, CDR1 is GTSNPN, CDR2 SVGIG (reference sequence). The V end was cut by 0 bases, the J end by 7 bases, with 6 bases between. This CDR3 spans 11 amino acids. CDR3 nucleotides: TGTGCCTGGAGTGTACTTCGTGGCTACACCTTC. This translates into CAWSVLRGYTF.

This chain connects TRBV11-2 to TRBJ2-4; no definite D call. CDR3 size: 14 residues. Per the germline V gene, CDR1 is SGHAT and CDR2 is FQNNGV. The V end lost 1 base, the J end lost 6 bases, and 10 bases lay between the germline ends. The CDR3 region has the DNA TGTGCCAGCAGCTTAGGGAGCGCTGGAAACATTCAGTACTTC. Protein sequence: CASSLGSAGNIQYF.

V gene TRBV10-2 combines with J gene TRBJ2-7; weak D call: TRBD1 (6 bases). The CDR3 spans 14 residues. Germline CDR1 WSHSY, CDR2 SAAADI. Trimming removed 7 bases at V and 3 bases at J, with 16 bases between. This chain's CDR3 is CASTPGTPYYEQYF. DNA of the CDR3: TGCGCCAGCACTCCCGGGACACCTTACTACGAGCAGTACTTC.

This clone is a singleton in its sample. V is TRBV28 and J is TRBJ2-1; 7 bases map to TRBD2. The CDR3 has 14 residues. CDR1 is MDHEN and CDR2 is SYDVKM in the germline V gene. V was clipped by 3 bases and J by 8 bases; unmatched bases: 7. CDR3 nucleotides: TGTGCCAGCAGTTTTGCTCTAGCGGTGCATGAGCAGTTCTTC. It specifies CASSFALAVHEQFF.

This sequence joins TRBV6-2 or TRBV6-3 and TRBJ2-7; the match to TRBD1 covers 10 bases. The germline CDR1 and CDR2 sequences are MNHEY and SVGEGT. J was trimmed by 2 bases and V by 2 bases; bases with no gene match: 15. The CDR3 is 19 amino acids. The CDR3 loop is CASSYPVPGQGFSAYEQYF. DNA for the CDR3: TGTGCCAGCAGTTACCCCGTCCCGGGACAGGGGTTTAGCGCCTACGAGCAGTACTTC.

The chain is built from TRBV5-1 and TRBJ1-1, with D perhaps TRBD1 (5 bases). Germline values: CDR1 SGHRS, CDR2 YFSETQ. Trimming stripped 0 bases from V and 0 bases from J, with 6 bases between. CDR3 length: 14 amino acids. The CDR3 sequence is CASSLAGMNTEAFF. The CDR3 region has the DNA TGCGCCAGCAGCTTGGCAGGGATGAACACTGAAGCTTTCTTT.

The chain links TRBV19 to TRBJ1-3; D perhaps matches TRBD1 (6 bases). V gave up 8 bases and J gave up 2 bases, with 10 bases separating them. The germline CDR1 and CDR2 sequences are LNHDA and SQIVND (reference sequence). The CDR3 runs to 13 residues. DNA for the CDR3: TGTGCCAGTTCAGGGGAAACTGGAAACACCATATATTTT. Its translation is CASSGETGNTIYF.

The chain links TRBV30 to TRBJ2-3, with TRBD2 identical over 9 bases. Germline lookup yields CDR1 GTSNPN and CDR2 SVGIG (reference sequence). CDR3 length: 15 residues. The CDR3 here is CVMGAGGGDGDTQYF. DNA of the CDR3: TGTGTGATGGGAGCCGGCGGGGGGGATGGAGATACGCAGTATTTT.